This T cell receptor (beta chain) stems from a study of T cells in Graves' hyperthyroidism and ophthalmopathy. Background on the study: Initial diagnosis, before any treatment, was when peripheral blood was collected.

The CDR3 runs 14 residues. Deletions cut 11 bases from V and 0 bases from J, with 14 bases between. CDR1 and CDR2 from the germline V gene are LNHDA and SQIVND (reference sequence). As for this clonotype: Its antigen remains unidentified.

Amplification of TCR beta CDR3 regions was performed using RNA transcripts as template. The HTBI primer set served for first-round RT-PCR of the TCR CDR3. MiXCR was run by TCRdb on the multiplex PCR reads, yielding one entry per CDR3 protein. The repertoire includes around 400,000 distinct CDR3 sequences, around 14% of them detected once, and around a quarter sits in the top ten. Whole-study findings and limits: Most expanded thyroid clonotypes above 0.001 also appeared in blood. Ophthalmopathy onset followed model prediction by a median approximately 5.9 months.

Hyperthyroidism was newly diagnosed in patients aged 18 to 65 (duration under 2 months). Sequenced input: blood. The chain links TRBV19 to TRBJ1-5; a weak D match, TRBD1 (5 bases). This TCR was sampled from a woman between 18 and 30 years old with Graves' hyperthyroidism that later progressed to Graves' ophthalmopathy. CDR3 sequence (DNA): TGTGCCGGGTCCGACGGACATAGCAATCAGCCCCAGCATTTT. As protein: CAGSDGHSNQPQHF.